This T cell receptor beta chain was captured in a study of blood T cells in healthy people across ages. CDR1 and CDR2 (germline): ENHRY, SYGVKD. The CDR3 sequence is 15 residues long. Of note for this clonotype: Antigen unknown. One junction end does not reproduce the germline sequence, and a read error may be involved.

Points from the study as a whole: Roughly linear declines in TCR beta diversity per million T cells occurred with age.

For the second PCR, which ran for roughly 6 to 11 cycles, a sample-barcoded 5' primer and a J-beta primer mix were used. Via MiXCR, TCRdb re-called the 5' RACE reads, giving one row per CDR3 protein. The table includes about a million distinct CDR3 sequences, 48% detected once. Each of the donors had approximately 10 milliliters of peripheral blood drawn into EDTA-treated Vacutainer tubes. What was sequenced was blood. This receptor was identified in a man aged 25-45 years in good health. The chain recombines TRBV10-3 with TRBJ1-3; D possibly corresponds to TRBD1 (5 bases). The CDR3 region is CAIGDLGRTGNTIYF. CDR3 DNA sequence: TGTGCCATCGGTGACCTGGGGCGGACTGGAAACACCATATATTTT.